Presented here are 2 T cell receptor beta chains from one specimen sequenced in a study of T cells expressing NK-cell markers. Each CDR3 protein gets one entry in TCRdb, which reprocessed the 5' RACE reads and gives no DNA. This repertoire comprises 200,000 to 300,000 distinct CDR3 sequences; its ten largest clones make up more than 3.5%. The sample was blood T cells: a sorted CD56 or NKG2C T cell subset, CD4+ or CD8+ T cells, or bulk PBMC T cells (not recorded which). The receptors were gathered from a woman aged 18 to 75 in good health.

V usage is TRBV20-1 and J usage is TRBJ2-1; TCRdb names TRBD2, which stays unverified in the absence of DNA. The CDR3 covers 16 residues. The germline gives CDR1 DFQATT, CDR2 SNEGSKA (reference sequence). The CDR3 loop reads CSAEPTSGGSYNEQFF.

The chain employs TRBV7-9 and TRBJ1-5; TCRdb calls TRBD1, which cannot be checked without DNA. CDR1 is SEHNR, CDR2 FQNEAQ, per germline (reference sequence). The CDR3 consists of 14 residues. The chain's CDR3 is CASSLRGNNQPQHF.